This passage covers 19 T cell receptor beta chains from one sample sequenced in a study of T cell clonotyping in hematopoietic cell transplantation. The protocol was immunoSEQ multiplex PCR, while the TCRdb copy is restricted to in-frame clones and leaves out a portion. The repertoire holds some 12,000 clones, with 89% as singletons. The input for sequencing was PBMCs, taken 100 days after allogeneic stem cell transplant. The receptor set was obtained from a female patient between 55 and 75 years old who had an allogeneic stem cell transplant from an unrelated donor, so the T cells may come from the graft donor. Some clones in this sample may be carry-over from other donors' samples.

This clone was detected a few times. The chain combines TRBV19 with TRBJ2-7; either TRBD1 or TRBD2 may supply D (6 bases each). Trimming took 5 bases from V and 5 from J, leaving 13 bases between them. This CDR3 spans 13 amino acids. Germline CDR1 reads LNHDA; CDR2 reads SQIVND (reference sequence). In nucleotides, the CDR3 is TGTGCCAGTAGTTGGGGGGCTTTTGACGAGCAGTACTTC. It is translated as CASSWGAFDEQYF. The whole variable domain, remainder taken from reference TRBV19 and TRBJ2-7, is DGGITQSPKYLFRKEGQNVTLSCEQNLNHDAMYWYRQDPGQGLRLIYYSQIVNDFQKGDIAEGYSVSREKKESFPLTVTSAQKNPTAFYLCASSWGAFDEQYFGPGTRLTVT.

The chain recombines TRBV28 with TRBJ1-1, with D perhaps matching TRBD1 (5 bases). V dropped 3 bases and J dropped 0 bases, with 14 bases sitting between them. Germline lookup yields CDR1 MDHEN and CDR2 SYDVKM. This CDR3 spans 16 amino acids. CDR3 nucleotides: TGTGCCAGCAGTTTCTTTCATCGGGGGATGAACACTGAAGCTTTCTTT. It specifies CASSFFHRGMNTEAFF. The full variable domain, its missing parts supplied by reference TRBV28 and TRBJ1-1, is DVKVTQSSRYLVKRTGEKVFLECVQDMDHENMFWYRQDPGLGLRLIYFSYDVKMKEKGDIPEGYSVSREKKERFSLILESASTNQTSMYLCASSFFHRGMNTEAFFGQGTRLTVV.

This clone was found a few times. V gene TRBV6-6 combines with J gene TRBJ2-7, with D possibly TRBD1 on 6 matching bases. V shed 6 bases and J shed 7 bases, with 19 bases lying between them. There are 14 residues in the CDR3. In germline, CDR1 is MNHNY, CDR2 SVGAGI (reference sequence). CDR3 in DNA: TGTGCCAGCAGCCAAACAGGGCCCACGGGGGAGCAGTACTTC. Encoded protein: CASSQTGPTGEQYF.

This clone has a single count. The sample carries other DNA sequences with the same CDR3. V and J are TRBV11-2 and TRBJ1-5; 8 positions agree with TRBD1. CDR1 and CDR2 (germline): SGHAT, FQNNGV. V lost 5 bases, J lost 4 bases, and 7 bases stayed unmatched. This CDR3 is 15 amino acids long. The CDR3 nucleotides read TGTGCCAGCAGCCCTGGGACAGGACAAAATCAGCCCCAGCATTTT. Translating gives CASSPGTGQNQPQHF.

This rearrangement joins TRBV11-2 to TRBJ2-4, with TRBD1 matching 12 bases. From germline, CDR1 is SGHAT and CDR2 FQNNGV. J gave up 5 bases and V 8 bases, and 4 bases lay outside the gene matches. The CDR3 spans 14 residues. This CDR3 reads CASRDRGPQNIQYF. Written as DNA, the CDR3 is TGTGCCAGCCGGGACAGGGGGCCACAAAACATTCAGTACTTC.

The chain recombines TRBV5-6 with TRBJ2-1; D is possibly TRBD1 (6 bases). Germline V gene lookup returns CDR1 SGHDT and CDR2 YYEEEE. The CDR3 runs 14 residues. The V end was cut by 7 bases, the J end by 3 bases, with 14 bases between. CDR3 amino acids: CASGRTAFYNEQFF. The CDR3 DNA reads TGTGCCAGCGGAAGGACAGCGTTCTACAATGAGCAGTTCTTC.

V and J are TRBV7-9 and TRBJ2-2, with a tentative D call TRBD2 (5 bases). Trimming left V 11 bases short and J 6 bases short, with 22 bases between. The CDR3 is 15 residues long. The germline CDR1 and CDR2 sequences are SEHNR and FQNEAQ (reference sequence). Written as DNA, the CDR3 is TGTGCCCTGAGCGAAACTAGAAGTATTCCCGGGGAGCTGTTTTTT. Translating it yields CALSETRSIPGELFF.

The chain is built from TRBV6-5 and TRBJ1-1, with D unclear. The length of the CDR3 is 14 residues. The germline gives CDR1 MNHEY, CDR2 SVGAGI. V dropped 3 bases and J dropped 3 bases, with 11 bases sitting between them. CDR3: CASSYPQRDTEAFF. For the CDR3, the DNA is TGTGCCAGCAGTTATCCTCAACGGGACACTGAAGCTTTCTTT.

V and J are TRBV9 and TRBJ2-5; 9 bases are shared with TRBD2. The CDR3 has 15 amino acids. Trimming removed 0 bases from V and 3 bases from J; junction bases left unmatched: 3. Germline V gene lookup returns CDR1 SGDLS and CDR2 YYNGEE. The CDR3 loop reads CASSVAGLAEETQYF. The CDR3, as DNA: TGTGCCAGCAGCGTAGCGGGACTAGCTGAAGAGACCCAGTACTTC. Complete variable domain (other parts from reference TRBV9 and TRBJ2-5): DSGVTQTPKHLITATGQRVTLRCSPRSGDLSVYWYQQSLDQGLQFLIQYYNGEERAKGNILERFSAQQFPDLHSELNLSSLELGDSALYFCASSVAGLAEETQYFGPGTRLLVL.

The chain is built from TRBV7-2 and TRBJ2-2; D is undetermined. V was pared by 6 bases and J by 6 bases, with 5 bases between. This CDR3 region has 11 residues. From germline, CDR1 is SGHTA and CDR2 FQGNSA. The CDR3 nucleotides are TGTGCCAGCAGGCTATCCGGGGAGCTGTTTTTT. As protein: CASRLSGELFF.

V and J are TRBV4-3 and TRBJ2-7, with 8 bases fitting TRBD2. Trimming cost V 3 bases and J 2 bases; bases outside gene matches: 6. CDR1 and CDR2 from the germline V gene are LGHNA and YSLEER. The CDR3 is made up of 15 amino acids. CDR3 DNA: TGCGCCAGCAGCCAGGCCTTAGCGGGACCCTACGAGCAGTACTTC. It specifies CASSQALAGPYEQYF.

The chain uses TRBV29-1 and TRBJ1-1; no clear D gene. The CDR3 is 13 amino acids. The V end lost 3 bases, the J end lost 7 bases, and 15 bases lay between the germline ends. Germline CDR1 SQVTM, CDR2 ANQGSEA. The CDR3 loop reads CSVDVTWTDEAFF. CDR3 bases: TGCAGCGTTGACGTTACGTGGACGGATGAAGCTTTCTTT.

The J gene is TRBJ2-7, the V gene TRBV28, with D tentatively TRBD1 (6 bases). Trimming shortened V by 2 bases and J by 4 bases, and 9 bases separated the two germline ends. Germline lookup yields CDR1 MDHEN and CDR2 SYDVKM. The CDR3 consists of 13 residues. The CDR3 loop reads CASSLARGYEQYF. CDR3 nucleotides: TGTGCCAGCAGTTTAGCTAGGGGGTACGAGCAGTACTTC.

This clone came up a few times. V gene TRBV21-1 combines with J gene TRBJ1-1. TRBV21-1 is a recognized pseudogene. There are 9 residues in the CDR3. The CDR3 is CASNPGTFF. DNA for the CDR3: TGTGCCAGCAACCCGGGAACTTTCTTT.

The chain links TRBV19 to TRBJ2-1; TRBD2 matches 11 bases. The ends lost 4 bases at V and 2 bases at J; junction bases unmatched: 7. The germline V gene encodes CDR1 LNHDA and CDR2 SQIVND (reference sequence). This CDR3 comprises 17 residues. Here the CDR3 reads CASSNSRLAGPYNEQFF. The CDR3 region has the DNA TGTGCCAGTAGTAATTCCCGACTAGCGGGACCCTACAATGAGCAGTTCTTC.

This rearrangement joins TRBV18 to TRBJ2-1; 14 bases agree with TRBD2. V lost 3 bases to trimming and J lost 0 bases; unmatched junction nucleotides: 1. The CDR3 runs 17 residues. Germline CDR1 is KGHSH and CDR2 is LQKENI. CDR3 protein: CASSPGTSGSSYNEQFF. The CDR3 bases are TGTGCCAGCTCACCTGGGACTAGCGGGAGCTCCTACAATGAGCAGTTCTTC.

The chain has TRBV5-6 and TRBJ2-2; D remains ambiguous. The CDR3 consists of 15 residues. Germline assignment: CDR1 SGHDT and CDR2 YYEEEE. The V end lost 1 base, the J end lost 8 bases, and 15 bases lay between the germline ends. The CDR3 DNA follows: TGTGCCAGCAGCTTGCTGGCGTCAGAAGGTGGGGAGCTGTTTTTT. Amino acid sequence: CASSLLASEGGELFF.

The rearrangement links TRBV28 to TRBJ2-7; D gene unclear. Germline V gene data show CDR1 as MDHEN and CDR2 as SYDVKM. Trimming removed 8 bases from V and 4 bases from J, with 6 bases in between. This CDR3 is built from 10 residues. The CDR3 loop reads CASGYYEQYF. For the CDR3, the DNA is TGTGCCAGCGGATATTACGAGCAGTACTTC.

The chain uses TRBV19 and TRBJ2-5, with D tentatively TRBD1 or TRBD2 (6 bases each). Germline CDR1 LNHDA, CDR2 SQIVND (reference sequence). The V and J ends lost 3 bases and 4 bases respectively, with 15 bases between them. The CDR3 loop spans 15 amino acids. CDR3 sequence: CASSMGLTGRETQYF. The CDR3 DNA reads TGTGCCAGTAGTATGGGACTCACAGGGAGAGAGACCCAGTACTTC.